Given below is one TCR beta chain in context. Its matching antigen is unknown. This sample stems from a study of cytomegalovirus exposure and HLA in healthy donors. Notes on the study in general: The authors later found TCR association rates varying by HLA locus, with DRB1 most and HLA-C fewest.

The study ran its PCR with 60 Vbeta and 13 Jbeta primers. Clones were sequenced by immunoSEQ multiplex PCR, and TCRdb holds only the in-frame ones, with some missing. The sample shows over 200,000 clones, roughly 80% of them seen only once. This sequence originates from a woman aged 40 to 50 in good health and CMV-seropositive. Sequencing input: PBMCs.

CDR3 DNA: TGTGCCAGCAGCTGGGCGAATGAGCAGTTCTTC. Translated, it gives CASSWANEQFF. The gene calls are TRBV7-9 and TRBJ2-1, with D uncertain. CDR1 is SEHNR and CDR2 is FQNEAQ in the germline V gene (reference sequence). CDR3 size: 11 residues. Trimming took 4 bases from V and 7 from J, leaving 5 bases between them. Together with reference TRBV7-9 and TRBJ2-1, the CDR3 gives the full variable domain: DTGVSQNPRHKITKRGQNVTFRCDPISEHNRLYWYRQTLGQGPEFLTYFQNEAQLEKSRLLSDRFSAERPKGSFSTLEIQRTEQGDSAMYLCASSWANEQFFGPGTRLTVL.